The next 28 T cell receptor beta chains were all read from a single sample in a study of immune heterogeneity within non-small cell lung tumors. TCR beta CDR3 regions came from multiplex PCR with 32 forward V and 13 reverse J primers. TCRdb ran MiXCR on the multiplex PCR reads and lists one entry per CDR3 protein. Found here are about 22,000 distinct CDR3 sequences, around 28% of them singletons; the top ten hold roughly 4.5%. The template for each sample was 550 to 700 ng of genomic DNA, which had been extracted from bulk tumor tissue. While surgery was under way, several biopsies spaced far apart were taken per primary tumor. The study cohort was described as untreated, and its members had newly diagnosed non-small cell lung cancer. They went on to have curative surgery. Sequences were obtained from lung tumor tissue. The receptor set was obtained from a man between 40 and 49 years old with non-small cell lung cancer.

The table lists this clonotype with many counts. The chain couples TRBV2 to TRBJ2-7, with D unresolved. From germline, CDR1 is SNHLY and CDR2 FYNNEI. The CDR3 is 12 amino acids. Deletions cut 2 bases from V and 1 base from J, with 3 bases between. CDR3 region: CASSEQSYEQYF. The CDR3 coding sequence is TGTGCCAGCAGTGAACAGTCCTACGAGCAGTACTTC.

This clonotype has just a few counts. This sequence may be a read error, since a much larger clone differs from it by one base. This CDR3 reads CASSQGWTAEQYF. The CDR3 nucleotides are TGCGCCAGCAGCCAAGGGTGGACAGCCGAGCAGTACTTC. The chain joins TRBV4-1 to TRBJ2-7; possibly TRBD1 for D (6 bases). This CDR3 is built from 13 residues. Germline V CDR1 and CDR2: MGHRA, YSYEKL. V was clipped by 1 base and J by 6 bases, with 10 bases between them.

In its sample, this clonotype was seen many times. The chain recombines TRBV7-2 with TRBJ1-2; TRBD1 aligns across 7 bases. CDR3 length equals 15 residues. With 5 bases clipped from V and 6 bases from J, the junction kept 12 bases outside the gene matches. Germline V gives CDR1 SGHTA, CDR2 FQGNSA. CDR3 protein: CASSPSGLQGHGYTF. CDR3 bases: TGTGCCAGCAGCCCCAGCGGCTTACAGGGGCATGGCTACACCTTC.

This clonotype was seen a handful of times. The genes are TRBV4-3 and TRBJ2-3; D remains unclear. The CDR3 has 13 amino acids. With 0 bases removed from V and 6 bases from J, the gap between germline ends came to 7 bases. CDR1 is LGHNA and CDR2 is YSLEER in the germline V gene. The CDR3 reads CASSQDMRDTQYF. CDR3 sequence (DNA): TGCGCCAGCAGCCAAGATATGAGGGATACGCAGTATTTT.

This rearrangement joins TRBV9 to TRBJ2-7; TRBD1 matches 8 bases. CDR3 length: 15 amino acids. Looked up from germline, CDR1 is SGDLS and CDR2 is YYNGEE. Trimming took 4 bases from V and 2 from J; bases not matched to a gene: 8. CDR3 coding DNA: TGTGCCAGCAGCCTCGGGACAGGCGTTACCTACGAGCAGTACTTC. It is translated as CASSLGTGVTYEQYF.

Turning to this clonotype: Just one base apart from a much larger clone, this may be a read error. The CDR3 DNA follows: TGCAGTGCCGAAGGGGGACTAGGGGTCTACAATGAGCAGTTCTTC. Translation: CSAEGGLGVYNEQFF. The chain carries TRBV20-1 and TRBJ2-1, with TRBD2 identical over 8 bases. The germline gives CDR1 DFQATT, CDR2 SNEGSKA (reference sequence). With 6 bases clipped from V and 3 bases from J, the junction kept 10 bases outside the gene matches. The CDR3 consists of 15 residues.

This clonotype has only a few counts. This rearrangement joins TRBV4-1 to TRBJ2-2; D gene ambiguous. CDR1 is MGHRA and CDR2 is YSYEKL in the germline V gene. The CDR3 has 16 residues. The V end was cut by 0 bases, the J end by 7 bases, with 15 bases between. CDR3 nucleotide sequence: TGCGCCAGCAGCCAAGAAGTGGCCCGGCCGCTCGGGGAGCTGTTTTTT. Protein sequence: CASSQEVARPLGELFF.

A word on this clonotype: The germline gene is not matched at one end of the junction; a read error may be the cause. The chain recombines TRBV11-3 with TRBJ2-3; D unresolved. The CDR3 consists of 12 residues. CDR1 and CDR2 from the germline V gene are SGHNT and YENEEA. DNA of the CDR3: TGTTCCAGCAGCCCTCAAGCAGATACGCAGTATTTT. Protein product: CSSSPQADTQYF. Full variable domain (rest looked up from reference TRBV11-3 and TRBJ2-3): EAGVVQSPRYKIIEKKQPVAFWCNPISGHNTLYWYLQNLGQGPELLIRYENEEAVDDSQLPKDRFSAERLKGVDSTLKIQPAELGDSAVYLCSSSPQADTQYFGPGTRLTVL.

This clonotype is categorized as medium-sized. The CDR3 DNA follows: TGTGCCATCAGTGGAAAAACAGGGCGGGAGCAGTACTTC. Its translation: CAISGKTGREQYF. The J gene is TRBJ2-7, the V gene TRBV10-3; maybe TRBD1 (6 bases). The CDR3 covers 13 residues. Germline CDR1 reads ENHRY; CDR2 reads SYGVKD. Deletions cut 4 bases from V and 7 bases from J, with 14 bases between.

Points on this clonotype: This may stem from a read error, because a much larger clone lies one nucleotide away. This chain joins TRBV12-3 or TRBV12-4 and TRBJ1-1; unclear D gene. The CDR3 totals 11 residues. The CDR3 nucleotides are TGTGCCAGCAGTTTAGCGGTTGAATCTTTCTTT. Encoded protein: CASSLAVESFF.

The sample holds many counts of this clonotype. The chain joins TRBV19 to TRBJ1-1; the D gene is possibly TRBD1 (6 bases). Germline loops: CDR1 LNHDA, CDR2 SQIVND (reference sequence). The length of the CDR3 is 13 residues. Trimming cost V 8 bases and J 1 base, with 11 bases left between them. The CDR3 protein is CASGTTGNTEAFF. The DNA of the CDR3 is TGTGCCAGTGGAACGACAGGGAACACTGAAGCTTTCTTT.

This clonotype came up a few times. V and J are TRBV7-9 and TRBJ1-2; D is uncertain. The V end lost 5 bases, the J end lost 7 bases, and 11 bases lay between the germline ends. CDR1 and CDR2 from the germline V gene are SEHNR and FQNEAQ (reference sequence). The CDR3 spans 12 residues. The DNA of the CDR3 is TGTGCCAGCAGCCCCCCCCAAGGTGGCTACACCTTC. It codes for CASSPPQGGYTF.

The chain has TRBV3-1 and TRBJ2-1; D perhaps matches TRBD1 (6 bases). Germline values: CDR1 LGHDT, CDR2 YNNKEL (reference sequence). V was pared by 5 bases and J by 0 bases, with 14 bases between. The CDR3 runs 16 residues. The CDR3 DNA is TGTGCCAGCAGCGCCCCACAGGGCCACTCCTACAATGAGCAGTTCTTC. Translating gives CASSAPQGHSYNEQFF.

Comment on this clonotype: This clone may be a read error of a much larger clone one base away. This sequence joins TRBV7-2 and TRBJ1-1; D gene unclear. This CDR3 region has 14 residues. CDR1 and CDR2 from the germline V gene are SGHTA and FQGNSA. The V end was cut by 5 bases, the J end by 0 bases, with 10 bases between. CDR3 region: CASSTKWMNTEAFF. The DNA for the CDR3 is TGTGCCAGCAGCACTAAATGGATGAACACTGAAGCTTTCTTT.

With respect to this clonotype: A much larger clone lies one base from this, so it may be a read error. The V gene is TRBV12-3 or TRBV12-4, the J gene TRBJ2-3; 11 bases match TRBD2. This CDR3 is built from 18 residues. The CDR3 sequence is CASSLFAGTSGSTHTQYF. The DNA for the CDR3 is TGTGCCAGCAGTTTATTCGCCGGGACTAGCGGTAGCACACATACGCAGTATTTT.

Turning to this clonotype: One end of the junction varies from germline; a read error may be responsible. The chain recombines TRBV2 with TRBJ2-3; the D is unclear. Germline V gene data show CDR1 as SNHLY and CDR2 as FYNNEI. The CDR3 consists of 12 residues. The CDR3 spells CTSMSLTDTQYF. CDR3 sequence (DNA): TGTACCAGCATGTCCCTCACAGATACGCAGTATTTT.

In its sample, this clonotype was seen many times. The J gene is TRBJ2-7, the V gene TRBV6-1; possibly TRBD1 or TRBD2 for D (12 bases each). V lost 8 bases and J lost 6, with 38 bases in between. Germline-derived CDR1 and CDR2 are MNHNS and SASEGT. This CDR3 contains 20 residues. CDR3 region: CASSGTGGSVGLAGSLEQYF. DNA of the CDR3: TGTGCCAGCTCCGGGACAGGGGGCTCCGTAGGACTAGCGGGATCTCTCGAGCAGTACTTC.

Points on this clonotype: A much larger clone sits a single nucleotide away, making a read error possible. The V and J genes are TRBV27 and TRBJ2-5; the match to TRBD1 covers 9 bases. From germline, CDR1 is MNHEY and CDR2 SMNVEV (reference sequence). This CDR3 has 14 residues. The CDR3 DNA is TGTGCCTGCAGACTGGGACAGGGCTGGGAGACCCAGTACTTC. Amino acid sequence: CACRLGQGWETQYF.

The table lists this clonotype with a few counts. The chain recombines TRBV4-1 with TRBJ2-5; unclear D gene. Per the germline V gene, CDR1 is MGHRA and CDR2 is YSYEKL. The CDR3 is 15 amino acids. Trimming took 4 bases from V and 5 from J, leaving 17 bases between them. The CDR3 DNA follows: TGCGCCAGCAGCCCCCGGAAAGCCCGTCGGGAGACCCAGTACTTC. Translating it yields CASSPRKARRETQYF.

This clonotype was seen many times. This chain uses TRBV19 with TRBJ1-1, with D perhaps matching TRBD1 (5 bases). Trimming removed 6 bases at V and 3 bases at J, with 17 bases between. The germline V gene has CDR1 LNHDA and CDR2 SQIVND (reference sequence). This CDR3 is 15 amino acids long. CDR3: CASRPGTLFDTEAFF. In nucleotides, the CDR3 is TGTGCCAGTAGACCCGGGACCCTCTTTGACACTGAAGCTTTCTTT. Filled out from reference TRBV19 and TRBJ1-1, the complete variable domain reads DGGITQSPKYLFRKEGQNVTLSCEQNLNHDAMYWYRQDPGQGLRLIYYSQIVNDFQKGDIAEGYSVSREKKESFPLTVTSAQKNPTAFYLCASRPGTLFDTEAFFGQGTRLTVV.

About this clonotype itself: A much more abundant neighbour one base away suggests this may be a read error. V is TRBV11-2 and J is TRBJ2-1; no firm D call. Germline CDR1 SGHAT, CDR2 FQNNGV. The CDR3 runs to 11 residues. CDR3 sequence: CASSVYTEQFF. The CDR3 DNA is TGTGCCAGCAGCGTATACACTGAGCAGTTCTTC. The whole variable domain, remainder taken from reference TRBV11-2 and TRBJ2-1, is EAGVAQSPRYKIIEKRQSVAFWCNPISGHATLYWYQQILGQGPKLLIQFQNNGVVDDSQLPKDRFSAERLKGVDSTLKIQPAKLEDSAVYLCASSVYTEQFFGPGTRLTVL.

This clonotype was seen many times. This rearrangement joins TRBV24-1 to TRBJ1-5; possibly TRBD1 for D (5 bases). The CDR3 has 18 amino acids. Germline values: CDR1 KGHDR, CDR2 SFDVKD. Trimming removed 2 bases from V and 1 base from J, with 17 bases in between. CDR3 DNA: TGTGCCACCAGTGATTGTCCCCGGGACTCCCAAAGCAATCAGCCCCAGCATTTT. Translating gives CATSDCPRDSQSNQPQHF.

Worth noting for this clonotype: A much larger clone differs by one base, so this may be a read error. The chain couples TRBV5-1 to TRBJ2-7; D gene uncertain. The CDR3 loop spans 12 amino acids. Trimming pared 0 bases from V and 13 bases from J, leaving 14 bases between. Germline CDR1 reads SGHRS; CDR2 reads YFSETQ. CDR3 loop: CASSLAGRDHYF. Here the CDR3 DNA reads TGCGCCAGCAGCTTGGCCGGGCGCGACCATTACTTC.

The rearrangement uses TRBV6-1 and TRBJ1-5, with TRBD1 identical over 8 bases. This CDR3 contains 13 residues. J lost 5 bases, V lost 6 bases, and 3 bases had no gene match. CDR1 and CDR2 (germline): MNHNS, SASEGT. The CDR3 DNA sequence: TGTGCCAGCAGGACCAGGGGGCATCAGCCCCAGCATTTT. Amino acids: CASRTRGHQPQHF.

CDR3 nucleotides: TGTGCCAGCAGAGGGGCCAGCCACCCCACTGAAGCTTTCTTT. Translating it yields CASRGASHPTEAFF. This chain links TRBV6-1 with TRBJ1-1; TRBD1 might be the D (5 bases). Germline CDR1 reads MNHNS; CDR2 reads SASEGT. V dropped 6 bases and J dropped 4 bases, with 15 bases sitting between them. This CDR3 region has 14 residues.

This clonotype was observed a few times. This chain joins TRBV9 and TRBJ1-4; D is uncertain. V was shortened by 0 bases and J by 0 bases, with 6 bases between the two germline ends. The CDR3 totals 15 residues. Germline assignment: CDR1 SGDLS and CDR2 YYNGEE. The CDR3 sequence: CASSVGESTNEKLFF. CDR3 bases: TGTGCCAGCAGCGTAGGGGAATCAACTAATGAAAAACTGTTTTTT.

This clonotype was counted only a few times. J is TRBJ2-7 and V is TRBV10-2; a possible D gene is TRBD1 (6 bases). V was shortened by 0 bases and J by 2 bases, with 14 bases between the two germline ends. The CDR3 sequence is 16 residues long. Germline values: CDR1 WSHSY, CDR2 SAAADI. CDR3 residues: CASSESSRKGAYEQYF. In DNA, the CDR3 is TGCGCCAGCAGTGAGTCATCGAGGAAGGGGGCCTACGAGCAGTACTTC.

There are many counts of this clonotype. The chain links TRBV27 to TRBJ1-2; D unresolved. CDR1 and CDR2 from the germline V gene are MNHEY and SMNVEV (reference sequence). This CDR3 contains 13 residues. Between the trimmed V and J ends, which lost 2 bases and 6 bases, there was a span of 10 bases. The CDR3 loop reads CASSLNTANGYTF. The DNA for the CDR3 is TGTGCCAGCAGTTTAAATACAGCCAATGGCTACACCTTC.